This passage covers 27 T cell receptor beta chains from one sample sequenced in a study of early T cells in non-severe SARS-CoV-2 infection. From the 5' RACE reads, TCRdb called clonotypes with MiXCR, one entry per CDR3 protein. The sample yields roughly 53,000 distinct CDR3 sequences, around 9.7% seen once. The source material was whole blood. These TCRs come from an adult who was a healthcare worker with PCR-confirmed SARS-CoV-2 infection or an uninfected control (not recorded which).

This chain links TRBV2 with TRBJ1-4, with D hard to call. Per germline, CDR1 SNHLY and CDR2 FYNNEI. With 4 bases removed from V and 4 bases from J, the gap between germline ends came to 10 bases. The CDR3 runs to 14 residues. CDR3 region: CASSVSRVNEKLFF. DNA for the CDR3: TGTGCCAGCAGTGTGAGCCGGGTTAATGAAAAACTGTTTTTT.

This clonotype has only one observation. The CDR3 here is CAWGDGTATGELFF. The CDR3 region has the DNA TGTGCCTGGGGTGACGGGACTGCCACCGGGGAGCTGTTTTTT. The chain couples TRBV30 to TRBJ2-2, with D possibly matching TRBD2 (6 bases). CDR3 length: 14 amino acids. The germline V gene has CDR1 GTSNPN and CDR2 SVGIG (reference sequence). Trimming cost V 5 bases and J 4 bases, with 14 bases left between them. The variable domain in full, completed from reference TRBV30 and TRBJ2-2, reads SQTIHQWPATLVQPVGSPLSLECTVEGTSNPNLYWYRQAAGRGLQLLFYSVGIGQISSEVPQNLSASRPQDRQFILSSKKLLLSDSGFYLCAWGDGTATGELFFGEGSRLTVL.

This clonotype was detected many times. J is TRBJ1-1 and V is TRBV7-9, with TRBD1 matching over 9 bases. The germline CDR1 and CDR2 sequences are SEHNR and FQNEAQ (reference sequence). V lost 1 base to trimming and J lost 6 bases; unmatched junction nucleotides: 3. The CDR3 is made up of 14 amino acids. DNA of the CDR3: TGTGCCAGCAGCTTAGGACAGGGGGAATCTGAAGCTTTCTTT. Amino acids: CASSLGQGESEAFF.

This clonotype occurred many times. The V gene is TRBV7-3, the J gene TRBJ2-3, with 13 bases matching TRBD2. The CDR3 spans 18 residues. Germline loops: CDR1 SGHTA, CDR2 FQGTGA. V was clipped by 5 bases and J by 0 bases; unmatched bases: 8. CDR3 sequence reads: CASSIPTSGGPSTDTQYF. The CDR3 DNA is TGTGCCAGCAGCATCCCGACTAGCGGGGGGCCTAGCACAGATACGCAGTATTTT.

J is TRBJ1-5 and V is TRBV7-9, with D perhaps matching TRBD1 (5 bases). Germline CDR1 reads SEHNR; CDR2 reads FQNEAQ (reference sequence). This CDR3 is built from 14 residues. With 5 bases removed from V and 1 base from J, the gap between germline ends came to 9 bases. In DNA, the CDR3 is TGTGCCAGCAGCCTGACAGAGAGCAATCAGCCCCAGCATTTT. Translating gives CASSLTESNQPQHF.

This clonotype was picked up a small number of times. CDR3 DNA sequence: TGTGCCAGCAGCTTAGGACTCGTCGAAGGCGATACGCAGTATTTT. It translates to CASSLGLVEGDTQYF. This chain uses TRBV7-6 with TRBJ2-3; D is unclear. V gave up 1 base and J gave up 6 bases, with 14 bases separating them. The CDR3 spans 15 residues. Germline V gene lookup returns CDR1 SGHVS and CDR2 FNYEAQ.

This chain links TRBV5-4 with TRBJ1-6; possibly TRBD1 for D (5 bases). Germline CDR1 and CDR2: SGHNT and YYREEE (reference sequence). The length of the CDR3 is 15 residues. Trimming removed 3 bases from V and 7 bases from J, with 14 bases in between. In nucleotides, the CDR3 is TGTGCCAGCAGCTGGGAGCAGACAGCCAATTCACCCCTCCACTTT. Its protein is CASSWEQTANSPLHF.

This clonotype was seen at least ten times. The chain uses TRBV5-1 and TRBJ1-4, with D perhaps matching TRBD1 (6 bases). V was shortened by 4 bases and J by 8 bases, with 15 bases between the two germline ends. The germline V gene has CDR1 SGHRS and CDR2 YFSETQ. This CDR3 comprises 14 residues. CDR3 sequence (DNA): TGCGCCAGCAGCACGTCGGGGGCGGAGGAAAAACTGTTTTTT. Translating gives CASSTSGAEEKLFF.

The chain joins TRBV7-9 to TRBJ1-3; 8 bases are shared with TRBD1. CDR3 size: 18 residues. CDR1 is SEHNR and CDR2 is FQNEAQ in the germline V gene (reference sequence). V lost 5 bases, J lost 0 bases, and 12 bases stayed unmatched. For the CDR3, the DNA is TGTGCCAGCAGCCCAACGGGGGGACAGGACTACTCTGGAAACACCATATATTTT. It encodes CASSPTGGQDYSGNTIYF.

V usage is TRBV10-3 and J usage is TRBJ1-1; the D is unclear. V gave up 4 bases and J gave up 3 bases, with 6 bases separating them. CDR3 length: 12 amino acids. Germline V gene data show CDR1 as ENHRY and CDR2 as SYGVKD. The CDR3 DNA is TGTGCCATCAGTGGCGGGGACACTGAAGCTTTCTTT. It translates to CAISGGDTEAFF.

The sample holds a few counts of this clonotype. The chain couples TRBV4-1 to TRBJ2-7; no clear D gene. Germline V gene data show CDR1 as MGHRA and CDR2 as YSYEKL. The CDR3 covers 13 residues. The germline V and J ends were trimmed by 1 base and 2 bases, with 6 bases remaining between them. CDR3 sequence: CASSQAAAYEQYF. The CDR3 nucleotides are TGCGCCAGCAGCCAAGCTGCTGCCTACGAGCAGTACTTC.

This clonotype has a handful of counts. The chain uses TRBV18 and TRBJ2-2; the match to TRBD1 covers 8 bases. V dropped 2 bases and J dropped 4; count of bases not matched to a gene: 3. Per germline, CDR1 KGHSH and CDR2 LQKENI. This CDR3 has 15 residues. The CDR3 sequence: CASSPATGGTGELFF. The DNA of the CDR3 is TGTGCCAGCTCACCAGCCACAGGGGGCACCGGGGAGCTGTTTTTT.

V usage is TRBV5-1 and J usage is TRBJ2-1, with TRBD1 matching 8 bases. V lost 0 bases to trimming and J lost 6 bases; unmatched junction nucleotides: 5. CDR1 is SGHRS, CDR2 YFSETQ, per germline. This CDR3 is 15 amino acids long. The CDR3 sequence: CASSLAGQGGNEQFF. DNA for the CDR3: TGCGCCAGCAGCTTGGCCGGACAGGGCGGCAATGAGCAGTTCTTC.

This clonotype was recorded many times. This sequence joins TRBV19 and TRBJ2-5; 11 positions agree with TRBD1. The CDR3 is 15 amino acids. Per the germline V gene, CDR1 is LNHDA and CDR2 is SQIVND (reference sequence). V lost 5 bases to trimming and J lost 4 bases; unmatched junction nucleotides: 6. In nucleotides, the CDR3 is TGTGCCAGTAGTCTAACGGGACAGGGGGGAGAGACCCAGTACTTC. Translated: CASSLTGQGGETQYF.

The chain couples TRBV6-2 or TRBV6-3 to TRBJ2-3; 7 nucleotides agree with TRBD2. The CDR3 is 12 amino acids. Germline values: CDR1 MNHEY, CDR2 SVGEGT. V shed 6 bases, J shed 4 bases, and the junction held 1 base outside the gene matches. The CDR3 coding sequence is TGTGCCAGCAGGACTAGCCCAGATACGCAGTATTTT. Encoded protein: CASRTSPDTQYF.

This clonotype has ten or more counts. The rearrangement links TRBV5-1 to TRBJ2-2; 8 bases line up with TRBD2. With V trimmed by 2 bases and J by 6 bases, 6 bases remained unmatched. Germline CDR1 SGHRS, CDR2 YFSETQ. The CDR3 spans 15 residues. The CDR3 nucleotides read TGCGCCAGCAGCTTCGGTAGCGGGGAACCCGGGGAGCTGTTTTTT. Its protein is CASSFGSGEPGELFF.

This clonotype has at least ten counts. The rearrangement links TRBV12-3 or TRBV12-4 to TRBJ2-1; D is possibly TRBD1 (5 bases). V lost 4 bases, J lost 8 bases, and 15 bases lay in between. The CDR3 runs 14 residues. The CDR3 region is CASSSQDLRDEQFF. The CDR3 coding sequence is TGTGCCAGCAGTTCACAGGATTTACGAGATGAGCAGTTCTTC.

This clonotype has ten or more counts. The chain carries TRBV20-1 and TRBJ1-2, with 9 bases fitting TRBD1. V lost 5 bases, J lost 8 bases, and 12 bases stayed unmatched. CDR3 length: 14 residues. Germline CDR1 reads DFQATT; CDR2 reads SNEGSKA (reference sequence). The CDR3 is CSASPVQGASGYTF. The CDR3 bases are TGCAGTGCTTCCCCGGTACAGGGGGCGTCGGGCTACACCTTC.

This clonotype was counted at least ten times. The chain carries TRBV20-1 and TRBJ2-7; 11 bases match TRBD2. Looked up from germline, CDR1 is DFQATT and CDR2 is SNEGSKA (reference sequence). Germline trimming cut 3 bases from V and 3 bases from J; bases unmatched to any gene: 4. The CDR3 sequence is 14 residues long. For the CDR3, the DNA is TGCAGTGCTAGGATACTAGCGGGAGACTACGAGCAGTACTTC. Encoded protein: CSARILAGDYEQYF.

This clonotype was seen a handful of times. The J gene is TRBJ1-1, the V gene TRBV30; no clear D gene. Germline V lookup: CDR1 GTSNPN, CDR2 SVGIG (reference sequence). V was cut by 0 bases and J by 0 bases, with 5 bases left in between. CDR3 size: 13 residues. CDR3 in DNA: TGTGCCTGGAGTGTCGGTCTGAACACTGAAGCTTTCTTT. It is translated as CAWSVGLNTEAFF. The full variable domain, its missing parts supplied by reference TRBV30 and TRBJ1-1, is SQTIHQWPATLVQPVGSPLSLECTVEGTSNPNLYWYRQAAGRGLQLLFYSVGIGQISSEVPQNLSASRPQDRQFILSSKKLLLSDSGFYLCAWSVGLNTEAFFGQGTRLTVV.

At least ten counts were recorded for this clonotype. This sequence joins TRBV29-1 and TRBJ1-3; D unclear. V was pared by 6 bases and J by 0 bases, with 9 bases between. This CDR3 is built from 13 residues. Germline V gene sequence: CDR1 SQVTM, CDR2 ANQGSEA. This chain's CDR3 is CSVRPHSGNTIYF. CDR3 DNA sequence: TGCAGCGTCCGACCCCACTCTGGAAACACCATATATTTT.

This clonotype was counted many times. The V gene is TRBV4-1, the J gene TRBJ2-3; 9 nucleotides line up with TRBD2. This CDR3 has 17 amino acids. Germline trimming cut 4 bases from V and 1 base from J; bases unmatched to any gene: 9. Germline V gene sequence: CDR1 MGHRA, CDR2 YSYEKL. CDR3 sequence reads: CASSLPVAGVRTDTQYF. CDR3 DNA: TGCGCCAGCAGCCTACCCGTAGCGGGGGTTCGCACAGATACGCAGTATTTT.

This chain links TRBV20-1 with TRBJ2-2, with TRBD2 identical over 12 bases. Losses at the gene ends were 6 bases for V and 6 bases for J; bases not matched to a gene: 5. The CDR3 is 14 amino acids. Germline V CDR1 and CDR2: DFQATT, SNEGSKA (reference sequence). This CDR3 is CSAPRTSGAGELFF. The DNA of the CDR3 is TGCAGTGCGCCCCGGACTAGCGGGGCCGGGGAGCTGTTTTTT.

The chain links TRBV7-8 to TRBJ2-3; 8 bases agree with TRBD2. The CDR3 length is 14 residues. Trimming removed 6 bases from V and 5 bases from J; junction bases left unmatched: 7. The germline V gene has CDR1 SGHVS and CDR2 FQNEAQ. The CDR3 reads CASRFRGGRDTQYF. The CDR3 DNA sequence: TGTGCCAGCAGATTTCGGGGGGGCAGAGATACGCAGTATTTT.

The chain combines TRBV20-1 with TRBJ2-7; D not resolved. Germline V gene data show CDR1 as DFQATT and CDR2 as SNEGSKA (reference sequence). The CDR3 sequence is 12 residues long. V lost 3 bases and J lost 2, with 8 bases in between. The DNA for the CDR3 is TGCAGTGCTAGCGACGGAACCTACGAGCAGTACTTC. Translated, it gives CSASDGTYEQYF.

This clonotype was seen many times. This chain connects TRBV3-1 to TRBJ1-1; unclear D gene. Germline CDR1 LGHDT, CDR2 YNNKEL (reference sequence). The CDR3 length is 13 residues. Trimming stripped 3 bases from V and 4 bases from J, with 9 bases between. The CDR3 coding sequence is TGTGCCAGCAGCCAGCGAGGGTCCACTGAAGCTTTCTTT. It specifies CASSQRGSTEAFF.

This clonotype was detected many times. This CDR3 reads CASSLSPGTGLGGAFF. DNA of the CDR3: TGTGCCAGCAGCTTAAGTCCCGGGACAGGTCTGGGAGGAGCTTTCTTT. This chain uses TRBV7-3 with TRBJ1-1; 8 bases map to TRBD1. This CDR3 comprises 16 residues. V was pared by 1 base and J by 10 bases, with 14 bases of the junction left unmatched. Germline-derived CDR1 and CDR2 are SGHTA and FQGTGA.